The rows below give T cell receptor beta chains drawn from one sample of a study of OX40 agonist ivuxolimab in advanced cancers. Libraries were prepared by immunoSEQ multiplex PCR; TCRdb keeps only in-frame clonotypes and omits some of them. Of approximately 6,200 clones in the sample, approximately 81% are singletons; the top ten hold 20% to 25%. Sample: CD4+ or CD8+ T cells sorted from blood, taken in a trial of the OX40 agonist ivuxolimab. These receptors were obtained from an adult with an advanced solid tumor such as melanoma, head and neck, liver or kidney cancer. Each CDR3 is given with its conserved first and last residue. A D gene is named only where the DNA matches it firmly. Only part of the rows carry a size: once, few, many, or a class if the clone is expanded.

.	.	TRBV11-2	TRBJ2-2	TGTGCCAGCAGCTTTCTAGATGGCACCGGGGAGCTGTTTTTT	CASSFLDGTGELFF
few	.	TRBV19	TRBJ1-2	TGTGCCACCCTCGGTGCCTCTCCCAGGCGAGGCTACACCTTC	CATLGASPRRGYTF
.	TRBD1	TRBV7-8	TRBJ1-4	TGTGCCAGCAGCTTAGAGTCGAGGGGGCGGGCAACTAATGAAAAACTGTTTTTT	CASSLESRGRATNEKLFF
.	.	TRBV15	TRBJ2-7	TGTGCCACCAGCAGGTCAGGGAGCTACGAGCAGTACTTC	CATSRSGSYEQYF
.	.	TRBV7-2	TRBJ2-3	TGTGCCAGCAGCTTAGCGGGGGGTAAGGGAGATACGCAGTATTTT	CASSLAGGKGDTQYF
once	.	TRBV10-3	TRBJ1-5	TGTGCCATCAGTCAGACAGGAGAGGCAGCCAATCAGCCCCAGCATTTT	CAISQTGEAANQPQHF
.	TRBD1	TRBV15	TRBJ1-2	TGTGCCACCAGCAGAGTGCAGGGGGCTAATGGCTACACCTTC	CATSRVQGANGYTF
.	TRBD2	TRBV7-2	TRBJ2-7	TGTGCCAGCAGCCAGGGACTAGCGGAAACCTACGAGCAGTACTTC	CASSQGLAETYEQYF
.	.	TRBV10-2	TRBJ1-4	TGCGCCAGCAGCCCGGGGGCGCAGGAAAAACTGTTTTTT	CASSPGAQEKLFF
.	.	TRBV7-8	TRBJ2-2	TGTGCCAGCAGTTGGAAGGCCGGGGAGCTGTTTTTT	CASSWKAGELFF
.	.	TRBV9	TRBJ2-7	TGTGCCAGCAGCGTGTCAGCGGGTTCCTCCGCTTACGAGCAGTACTTC	CASSVSAGSSAYEQYF
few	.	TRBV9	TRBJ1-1	TGTGCCAGCAGCGTAGTGTCGTTACCAGATGAAGCTTTCTTT	CASSVVSLPDEAFF
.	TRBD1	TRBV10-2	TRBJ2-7	TGCGCCAGCAGTCCGGACAGGTCGTCCTACGAGCAGTACTTC	CASSPDRSSYEQYF
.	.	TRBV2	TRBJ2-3	TGTGCCAGCATAGGGGGGGATACGCAGTATTTT	CASIGGDTQYF
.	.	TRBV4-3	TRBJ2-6	TGCGCCAGTGGGTTGGGAGCCGATGGGGCCAACGTCCTGACTTTC	CASGLGADGANVLTF
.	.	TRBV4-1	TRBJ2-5	TGCGCCAGCAGCCGGTACCTCACCGGGGACACCAGTCAAGAGACCCAGTACTTC	CASSRYLTGDTSQETQYF
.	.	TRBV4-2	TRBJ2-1	TGTGCCAGCAGCCAAGAAGGGGCGGCGGAGCCCAATGAGCAGTTCTTC	CASSQEGAAEPNEQFF
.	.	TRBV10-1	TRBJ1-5	TGCGCCAGCAGTCGGTTGGGGGTTCGTAATCAGCCCCAGCATTTT	CASSRLGVRNQPQHF
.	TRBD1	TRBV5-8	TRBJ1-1	TGTGCCAGCAGTTCCTCAGGGGGCCGTAAAGAGAACACTGAAGCTTTCTTT	CASSSSGGRKENTEAFF
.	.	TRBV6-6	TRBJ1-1	TGTGCCAGCAGTTACGTCGAGGGCACTGAAGCTTTCTTT	CASSYVEGTEAFF
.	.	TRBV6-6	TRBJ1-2	TGTGCCAGCAGTTACTCCTCAGCAATCTATGGCTACACCTTC	CASSYSSAIYGYTF
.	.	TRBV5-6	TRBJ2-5	TGTGCCAGCCTAGGGAAGGGGCTTACCCAAGAGACCCAGTACTTC	CASLGKGLTQETQYF
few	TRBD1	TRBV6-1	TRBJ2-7	TGTGCGACCTATTCCGGGACAGATCTATACGAGCAGTACTTC	CATYSGTDLYEQYF
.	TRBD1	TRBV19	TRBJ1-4	TGTGCCAGTAGTAAGACAGGGGTCGAGAATGAAAAACTGTTTTTT	CASSKTGVENEKLFF
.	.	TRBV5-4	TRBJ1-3	TGTGCCAGCAGCTTGTCCGTTGGAAACACCATATATTTT	CASSLSVGNTIYF
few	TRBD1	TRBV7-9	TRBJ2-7	TGTGCCAGCAGCCCCGTGGGACAGGGGGCTTACGAGCAGTACTTC	CASSPVGQGAYEQYF
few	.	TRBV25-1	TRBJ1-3	TGTGCCAGCAGTGAAACCGGTAATTCTGGAAACACCATATATTTT	CASSETGNSGNTIYF
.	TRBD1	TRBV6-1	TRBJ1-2	TGTGCCAGCAGTGAAAGAGTCGGACAGGCCTCAAGGAATGGCTACACCTTC	CASSERVGQASRNGYTF
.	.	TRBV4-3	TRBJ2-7	TGCGCCAGCAGCCAAGAATACAGGTACACGGGCTACGAGCAGTACTTC	CASSQEYRYTGYEQYF
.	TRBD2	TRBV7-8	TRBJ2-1	TGTGCCAGCAGCTCCCCTCGGACTAGCGGGGGCCCTAGCTCCTACAATGAGCAGTTCTTC	CASSSPRTSGGPSSYNEQFF
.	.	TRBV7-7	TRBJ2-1	TGTGCTAGCAGCTTAGGGTCGAGGGTCCAAGTGGGCTCCTACAATGAGCAGTTCTTC	CASSLGSRVQVGSYNEQFF
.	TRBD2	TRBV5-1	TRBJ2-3	TGCGCCAGCAGCTTGGAGGGAGGGCGGACGGATACGCAGTATTTT	CASSLEGGRTDTQYF
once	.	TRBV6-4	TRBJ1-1	TGTGCCAGCTCCGAGGGGGACCGAGCTGAGACGATCTTT	CASSEGDRAETIF
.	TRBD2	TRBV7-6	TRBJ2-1	TGTGCCAGCAGCCGCAGCGGGGGGGCTTACAATGAGCAGTTCTTC	CASSRSGGAYNEQFF
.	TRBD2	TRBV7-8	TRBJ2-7	TGTGCCAGCAGCTCCCTAGCGGGGGTTCTCTCCTACGAGCAGTACTTC	CASSSLAGVLSYEQYF
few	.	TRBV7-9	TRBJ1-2	TGTGCCAGCAGCTTAAAAGGTGGCGTCTATGGCTACACCTTC	CASSLKGGVYGYTF
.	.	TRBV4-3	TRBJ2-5	TGCGCCAGCAGCCAAGTGGTGGGGATTCAAGAGACCCAGTACTTC	CASSQVVGIQETQYF
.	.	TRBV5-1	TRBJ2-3	TGCGCCAGCAGCTCCGTTCTTGATCTCACAGATACGCAGTATTTT	CASSSVLDLTDTQYF
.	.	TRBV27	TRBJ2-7	TGTGCCAGCAGTTTTTCGACAGGCGGGGGGCAGTACTTC	CASSFSTGGGQYF
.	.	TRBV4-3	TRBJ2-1	TGCGCCAGCAGCCAAGAGGGGGGCAATGAGCAGTTCTTC	CASSQEGGNEQFF
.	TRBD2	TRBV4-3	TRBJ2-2	TGCGCCAGCAGCCAATTTCCCCTACTAGCGGGAGAAACCGGGGAGCTGTTTTTT	CASSQFPLLAGETGELFF
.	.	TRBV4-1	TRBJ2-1	TGCGCCAGCAGCCAAGAGGGACTTAATGGAAAGAGTGAGCAGTTCTTC	CASSQEGLNGKSEQFF
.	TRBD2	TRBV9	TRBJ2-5	TGTGCCAGCAGCGTAGGGGTAGCGGGGGCCCCCTTCCAAGAGACCCAGTACTTC	CASSVGVAGAPFQETQYF
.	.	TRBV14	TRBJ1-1	TGTGCCAGCAGCCAAGAACGGGTATCCTACACTGAAGCTTTCTTT	CASSQERVSYTEAFF
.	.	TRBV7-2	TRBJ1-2	TGTGCCAGCAGCTTAGGATTGGCAGATTGGCAATTC	CASSLGLADWQF
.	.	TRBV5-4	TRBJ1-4	TGTGCCAGCAGCTTGGGTTACGCCGGGGAACTGTTTTTT	CASSLGYAGELFF
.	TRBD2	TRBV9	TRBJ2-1	TGTGCCAGCAGCGTCGGGAATAGCGGGCTCCATGAGCAGTTCTTC	CASSVGNSGLHEQFF
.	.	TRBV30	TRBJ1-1	TGTGCCTGGAGTAAGGGGGGGAACACTGAAGCTTTCTTT	CAWSKGGNTEAFF
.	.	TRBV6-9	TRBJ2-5	TGTGCCAGCAGTTACGGGGAGACCCAGTACTTC	CASSYGETQYF
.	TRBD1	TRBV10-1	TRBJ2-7	TGCGCCAGCAGCCGGACAGGGATTGACGAGCAGTACTTC	CASSRTGIDEQYF